The rows below give T cell receptor beta chains drawn from one sample of a study of T cell repertoires in cytomegalovirus infection. TCRdb re-called the reads with MiXCR, one entry per CDR3 protein. The repertoire holds around 630,000 distinct CDR3 sequences, 24% seen once, with around 8% in the top ten. Sequencing was carried out using CD8+ T cells from PBMCs. Receptor source: a human donor in good health (CMV status not recorded). Some clones in this sample may be carry-over from other donors' samples. CDR3s include the opening cysteine and the closing phenylalanine or tryptophan. A D gene is named only where the DNA matches it firmly. The listing skips clone size in some rows; elsewhere it reads once, few, many or a size class.

- - TRBJ1-2 TRBV20-1 CSADDLHGGYTF TGCAGTGCTGACGACCTCCATGGGGGCTACACCTTC
TRBD1 many TRBJ1-2 TRBV20-1 CSARDSTGGDYGYTF TGCAGTGCTAGAGATTCGACAGGGGGCGACTATGGCTACACCTTC
- many TRBJ1-4 TRBV6-6 CASSNSGTFATNEKLFF TGTGCCAGCAGTAATTCCGGGACCTTTGCAACTAATGAAAAACTGTTTTTT
- - TRBJ2-3 TRBV10-3 CAISEIGPTATDTQYF TGTGCCATCAGTGAGATTGGCCCCACGGCCACAGATACGCAGTATTTT
- - TRBJ2-4 TRBV28 CASSLPEGVAKNIQYF TGTGCCAGCAGTCTCCCCGAGGGGGTAGCCAAAAACATTCAGTACTTC
- - TRBJ2-2 TRBV13 CATDIGPAATGELFF TGTGCCACCGACATCGGACCCGCAGCGACCGGGGAGCTGTTTTTT
TRBD1 - TRBJ1-2 TRBV20-1 CSASGSHRGNYGYTF TGCAGTGCTAGCGGTTCGCACAGGGGGAACTATGGCTACACCTTC
TRBD1 few TRBJ1-1 TRBV7-9 CASSPSGGQGLQLAFF TGTGCCAGCAGCCCTAGTGGGGGACAGGGCCTCCAACTCGCTTTCTTT
- once TRBJ2-7 TRBV5-3 CASSSGTSFSYEQYF TGTGCCAGCAGCTCCGGGACAAGTTTCTCCTACGAGCAGTACTTC
TRBD1 - TRBJ2-3 TRBV28 CASSSPRQGQAQIRTDTQYF TGTGCCAGCAGTTCCCCCAGACAGGGACAAGCACAGATACGCACAGATACGCAGTATTTT
- once TRBJ2-7 TRBV2 CASRIRQIESYEQYF TGTGCCAGCAGGATCCGACAGATCGAGTCCTACGAGCAGTACTTC
TRBD1 - TRBJ1-2 TRBV20-1 CSVPDRDHSAYSRGYTF TGCAGTGTCCCGGACAGGGACCACTCAGCTTACTCCCGCGGCTACACCTTC
- many TRBJ1-6 TRBV12-3/TRBV12-4 CASSRDGLFSPLHF TGTGCCAGCAGTCGGGACGGCCTTTTCTCACCCCTCCACTTT
TRBD1 many TRBJ1-5 TRBV6-1 CASNPGQDLLQPQHF TGTGCCAGCAACCCTGGACAGGACCTCTTGCAGCCCCAGCATTTT
TRBD2 many TRBJ2-1 TRBV7-8 CASSSFSTSGGAGLSVQFF TGTGCCAGCAGCTCATTTAGCACTAGCGGGGGGGCTGGCCTTTCGGTGCAGTTCTTC
- many TRBJ2-1 TRBV6-6 CASSYSNNEQFF TGTGCCAGCAGTTACTCCAACAATGAGCAGTTCTTC
TRBD1 few TRBJ2-2 TRBV6-1 CASRASGTGMGTGELFF TGTGCCAGCAGGGCTTCCGGGACAGGGATGGGCACCGGGGAGCTGTTTTTT
- - TRBJ2-3 TRBV2 CASSHPSGFSTDTQYF TGTGCCAGCAGTCATCCAAGCGGGTTCAGCACAGATACGCAGTATTTT
- - TRBJ1-2 TRBV20-1 CSALDRGDYGYTF TGCAGTGCTCTCGACCGGGGCGACTATGGCTACACCTTC
TRBD1 few TRBJ2-2 TRBV6-1 CASSPGTGRTGELFF TGTGCCAGCAGTCCTGGGACAGGGAGAACCGGGGAGCTGTTTTTT
TRBD1 - TRBJ2-4 TRBV10-2 CASSDQQGGAKNIQYF TGCGCCAGCAGTGATCAACAGGGGGGAGCCAAAAACATTCAGTACTTC
TRBD2 many TRBJ2-7 TRBV12-3/TRBV12-4 CASSWTSGVSSSYEQYF TGTGCCAGCAGTTGGACTAGCGGGGTGTCGAGCTCCTACGAGCAGTACTTC
TRBD1 few TRBJ2-1 TRBV29-1 CSVRGQGTYNEQFF TGCAGCGTCCGTGGACAGGGAACCTACAATGAGCAGTTCTTC
- few TRBJ2-1 TRBV11-2 CASTSETVQFF TGTGCCAGCACTTCTGAAACGGTGCAGTTCTTC
TRBD2 many TRBJ2-7 TRBV7-8 CASSTDGTSGAYEQYF TGTGCCAGCAGCACAGACGGGACTAGCGGAGCCTACGAGCAGTACTTC
- few TRBJ1-3 TRBV10-3 CAISGVGDISSGNTIYF TGTGCCATCAGTGGGGTGGGGGACATAAGCTCTGGAAACACCATATATTTT
- few TRBJ2-2 TRBV9 CASKRGGTGELFF TGTGCCAGCAAGAGGGGTGGAACCGGGGAGCTGTTTTTT
- - TRBJ1-6 TRBV5-6 CASSLGSRNSPLHF TGTGCCAGCAGCTTGGGCTCGCGAAATTCACCCCTCCACTTT
- - TRBJ1-3 TRBV20-1 CSARDWRSGNTIYF TGCAGTGCTAGAGATTGGCGATCTGGAAACACCATATATTTT
- many TRBJ1-2 TRBV10-3 CAIRVNYGYTF TGTGCCATTAGAGTTAACTATGGCTACACCTTC
- many TRBJ2-2 TRBV28 CASSLWGANTGELFF TGTGCCAGCAGTTTATGGGGGGCGAACACCGGGGAGCTGTTTTTT